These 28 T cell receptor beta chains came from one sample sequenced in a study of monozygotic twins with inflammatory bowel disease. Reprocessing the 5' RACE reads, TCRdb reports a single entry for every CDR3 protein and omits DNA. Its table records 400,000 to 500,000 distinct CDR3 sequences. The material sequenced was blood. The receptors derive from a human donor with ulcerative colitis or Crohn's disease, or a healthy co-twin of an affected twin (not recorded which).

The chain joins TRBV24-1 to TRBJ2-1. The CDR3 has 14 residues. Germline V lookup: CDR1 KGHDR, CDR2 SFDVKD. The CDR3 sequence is CATSGRFSYNEQFF.

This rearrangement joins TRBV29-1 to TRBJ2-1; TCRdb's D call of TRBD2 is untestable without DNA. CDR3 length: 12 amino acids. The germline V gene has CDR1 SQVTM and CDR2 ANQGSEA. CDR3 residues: CSALAGYNEQFF.

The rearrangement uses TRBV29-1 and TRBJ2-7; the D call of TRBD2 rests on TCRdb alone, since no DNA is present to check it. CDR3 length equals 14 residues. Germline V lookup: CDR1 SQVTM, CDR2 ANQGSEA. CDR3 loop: CSASLAGQPYEQYF.

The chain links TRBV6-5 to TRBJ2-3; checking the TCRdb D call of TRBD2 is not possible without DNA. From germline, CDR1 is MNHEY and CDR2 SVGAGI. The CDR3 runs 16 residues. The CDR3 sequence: CASSYSTGGGADTQYF.

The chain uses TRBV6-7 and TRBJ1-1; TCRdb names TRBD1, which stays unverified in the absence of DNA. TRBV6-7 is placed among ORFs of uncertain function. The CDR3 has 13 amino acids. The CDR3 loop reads CASTEGVPPQAFF.

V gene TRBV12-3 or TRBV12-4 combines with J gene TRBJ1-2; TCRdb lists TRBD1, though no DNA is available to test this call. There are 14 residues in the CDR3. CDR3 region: CASTPTGGDNGYTF.

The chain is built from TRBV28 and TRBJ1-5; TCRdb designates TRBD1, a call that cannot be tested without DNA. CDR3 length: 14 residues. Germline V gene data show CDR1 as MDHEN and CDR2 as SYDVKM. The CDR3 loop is CASKPGTGNQPQHF. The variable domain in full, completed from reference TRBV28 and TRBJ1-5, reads DVKVTQSSRYLVKRTGEKVFLECVQDMDHENMFWYRQDPGLGLRLIYFSYDVKMKEKGDIPEGYSVSREKKERFSLILESASTNQTSMYLCASKPGTGNQPQHFGDGTRLSIL.

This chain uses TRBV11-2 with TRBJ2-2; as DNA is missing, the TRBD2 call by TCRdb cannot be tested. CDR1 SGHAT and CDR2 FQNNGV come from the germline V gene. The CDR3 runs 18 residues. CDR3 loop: CASSLLTVLAGATGELFF.

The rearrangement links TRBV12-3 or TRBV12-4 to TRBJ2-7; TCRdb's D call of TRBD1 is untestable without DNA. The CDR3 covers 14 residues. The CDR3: CASSLGGVYYEQYF.

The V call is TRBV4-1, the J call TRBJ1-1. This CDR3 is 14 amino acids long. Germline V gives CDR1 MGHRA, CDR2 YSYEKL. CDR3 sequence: CASSHGGEHTEAFF.

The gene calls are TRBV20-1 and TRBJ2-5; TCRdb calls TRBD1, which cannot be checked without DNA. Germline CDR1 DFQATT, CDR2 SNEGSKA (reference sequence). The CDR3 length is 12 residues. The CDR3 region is CSAPDRGETQYF.

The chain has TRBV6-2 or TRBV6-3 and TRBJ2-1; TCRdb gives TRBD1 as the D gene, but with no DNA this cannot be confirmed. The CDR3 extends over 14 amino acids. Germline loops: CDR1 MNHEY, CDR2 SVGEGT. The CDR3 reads CASSFGGENNEQFF.

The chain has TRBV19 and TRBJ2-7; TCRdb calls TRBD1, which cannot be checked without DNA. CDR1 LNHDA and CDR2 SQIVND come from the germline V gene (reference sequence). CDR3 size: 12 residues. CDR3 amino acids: CATGQGGYEQYF. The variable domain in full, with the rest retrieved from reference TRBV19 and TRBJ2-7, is DGGITQSPKYLFRKEGQNVTLSCEQNLNHDAMYWYRQDPGQGLRLIYYSQIVNDFQKGDIAEGYSVSREKKESFPLTVTSAQKNPTAFYLCATGQGGYEQYFGPGTRLTVT.

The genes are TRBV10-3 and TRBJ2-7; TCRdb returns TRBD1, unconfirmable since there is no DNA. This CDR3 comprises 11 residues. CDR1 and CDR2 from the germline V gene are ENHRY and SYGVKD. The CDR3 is CAILTGNEQYF.

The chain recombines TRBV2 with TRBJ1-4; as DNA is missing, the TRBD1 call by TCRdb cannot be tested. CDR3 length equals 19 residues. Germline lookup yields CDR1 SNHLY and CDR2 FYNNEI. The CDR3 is CASSRQDFGWRATNEKLFF.

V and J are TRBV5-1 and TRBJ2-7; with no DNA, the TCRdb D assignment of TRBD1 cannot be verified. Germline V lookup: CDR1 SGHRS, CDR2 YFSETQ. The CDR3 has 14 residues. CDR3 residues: CASSPRDLLYEQYF.

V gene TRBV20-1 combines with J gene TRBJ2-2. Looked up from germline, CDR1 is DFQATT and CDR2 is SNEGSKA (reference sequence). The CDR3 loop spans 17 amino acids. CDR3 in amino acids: CSARPRDTRRNTGELFF.

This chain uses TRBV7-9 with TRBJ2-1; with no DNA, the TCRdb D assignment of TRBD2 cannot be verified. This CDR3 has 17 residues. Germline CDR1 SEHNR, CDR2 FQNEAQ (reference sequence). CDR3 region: CASSLVRDSGGNNEQFF.

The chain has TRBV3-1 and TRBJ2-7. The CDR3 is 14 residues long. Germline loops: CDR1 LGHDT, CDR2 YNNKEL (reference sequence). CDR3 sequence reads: CASSQSVRSYEQYF.

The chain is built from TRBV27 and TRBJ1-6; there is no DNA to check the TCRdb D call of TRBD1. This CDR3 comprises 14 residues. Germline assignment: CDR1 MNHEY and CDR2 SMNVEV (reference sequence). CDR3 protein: CASSFRTGDSPLHF.

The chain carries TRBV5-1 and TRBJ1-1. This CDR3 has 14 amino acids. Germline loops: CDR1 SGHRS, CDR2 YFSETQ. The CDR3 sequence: CATRSPGVNTEAFF.

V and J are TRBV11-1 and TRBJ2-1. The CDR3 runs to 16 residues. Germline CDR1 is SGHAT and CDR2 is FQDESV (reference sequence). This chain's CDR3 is CASSQRGVGSYNEQFF.

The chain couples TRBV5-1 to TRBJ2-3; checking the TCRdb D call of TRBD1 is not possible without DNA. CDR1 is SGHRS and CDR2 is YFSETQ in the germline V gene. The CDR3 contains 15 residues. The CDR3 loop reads CASSLEGQGTDTQYF.

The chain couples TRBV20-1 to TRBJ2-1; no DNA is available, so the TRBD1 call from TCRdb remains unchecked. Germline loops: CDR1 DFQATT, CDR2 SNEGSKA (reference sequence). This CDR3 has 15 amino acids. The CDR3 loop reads CSANPDGAVYNEQFF.

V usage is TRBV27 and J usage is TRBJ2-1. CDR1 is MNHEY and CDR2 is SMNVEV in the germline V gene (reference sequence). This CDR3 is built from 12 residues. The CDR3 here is CASSVRDNEQFF.

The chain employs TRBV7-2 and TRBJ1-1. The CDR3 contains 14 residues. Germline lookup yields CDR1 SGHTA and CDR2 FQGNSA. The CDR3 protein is CASSLAIGDTEAFF.

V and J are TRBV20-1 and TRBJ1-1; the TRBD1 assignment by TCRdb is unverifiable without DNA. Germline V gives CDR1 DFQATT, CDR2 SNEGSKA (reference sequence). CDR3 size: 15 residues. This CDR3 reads CSARRGGSLVTEAFF.

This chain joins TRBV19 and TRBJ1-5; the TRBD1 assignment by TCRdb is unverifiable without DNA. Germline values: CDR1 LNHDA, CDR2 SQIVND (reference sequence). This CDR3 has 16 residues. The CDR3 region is CASIRTGDYSNQPQHF.